The rows below give T cell receptor beta chains drawn from one sample of a study of blood T cell repertoires in COVID-19. TCRdb's copy holds only in-frame clones and misses some; the assay was immunoSEQ multiplex PCR. The sample records 200,000 to 250,000 clones, roughly 80% being singletons. The source material was peripheral blood. These TCRs come from an elderly woman with acute or convalescent COVID-19. Both conserved end residues are part of each CDR3. The D gene is left open where the match is weak. Clone size is stated in some rows and not others, as once, few, many or a class when expanded.

V	J	size	D	CDR3
TRBV6-2/TRBV6-3	TRBJ2-7	NA	TRBD1	CASSWDRTYEQYF
TRBV29-1	TRBJ1-2	NA	NA	CSVGRGSLGYTF
TRBV21-1	TRBJ1-1	NA	NA	CASSGSIAIPIRTEAFF
TRBV19	TRBJ2-7	NA	TRBD1	CASSNRDRTTTSSYEQYF
TRBV27	TRBJ2-7	NA	TRBD1	CASSLSGTGYYEQYF
TRBV3-1/TRBV3-2	TRBJ1-5	NA	NA	CASSHGNGDNQPQHF
TRBV9	TRBJ2-5	NA	TRBD2	CASSPPRDLAGGFFETQYF
TRBV6-4	TRBJ2-3	once	NA	CASSPTGFTDTQYF
TRBV19	TRBJ1-2	NA	TRBD1	CASSSTGEGGYTF
TRBV7-7	TRBJ2-5	NA	NA	CASSPTNSAETQYF
TRBV30	TRBJ1-6	NA	NA	CAWSVNRISSPLHF
TRBV12-3/TRBV12-4	TRBJ1-1	NA	NA	CASSQGYTEAFF
TRBV10-2	TRBJ2-1	NA	TRBD2	CASTLAGGPNEQFF
TRBV7-2	TRBJ1-4	NA	NA	CASSQRTGSEKLFF
TRBV6-4	TRBJ2-1	once	NA	CASSELAVSNEQFF
TRBV3-1/TRBV3-2	TRBJ1-5	NA	NA	CASSQAGGEQPQHF
TRBV6-5	TRBJ2-6	NA	NA	CASRVAAGANVLTF
TRBV28	TRBJ2-7	NA	TRBD1	CASRETGATYEQYF
TRBV18	TRBJ2-3	NA	NA	CASSPRADTQYF
TRBV29-1	TRBJ2-5	NA	NA	CSVPVGQQETQYF
TRBV6-5	TRBJ1-5	NA	NA	CASSPTTGIGQPQHF
TRBV7-2	TRBJ2-7	NA	TRBD2	CASSRLGGALYEQYF
TRBV27	TRBJ2-2	once	NA	CASSFIAGELFF
TRBV28	TRBJ1-2	NA	NA	CASQSARAVGSWGGGYTF
TRBV19	TRBJ2-6	NA	NA	CASSIGGNSGANVLTF
TRBV10-3	TRBJ2-7	NA	NA	CAISGRGVGYEQYF
TRBV7-3	TRBJ2-3	NA	NA	CASSLRREQADTQYF
TRBV11-3	TRBJ1-1	NA	TRBD1	CASSAGQGAYTEAFF
TRBV20-1	TRBJ2-5	NA	TRBD1	CSASPGQIQETQYF
TRBV5-1	TRBJ2-7	NA	NA	CASSLSTGASYEQYF
TRBV10-3	TRBJ2-7	NA	TRBD1	CAVRDRNYEQYF
TRBV5-1	TRBJ2-7	few	TRBD1	CASSLGQGVSYEQYF
TRBV5-1	TRBJ2-7	NA	NA	CASSLGPEGRSEQYF
TRBV2	TRBJ2-7	once	NA	CASALSWRNEQYF
TRBV6-5	TRBJ1-2	NA	TRBD1	CASKTGDYGYTF
TRBV5-1	TRBJ1-6	NA	NA	CASREIPSNSPLHF
TRBV10-3	TRBJ2-3	NA	TRBD1	CAITGTGGGTDTQYF
TRBV13	TRBJ2-2	NA	NA	CASSLYNGELFF
TRBV4-3	TRBJ1-4	NA	TRBD1	CASRDPGGTNEKLFF
TRBV19	TRBJ1-5	NA	NA	CASSRYAGTSNQPQHF
TRBV5-8	TRBJ2-5	NA	NA	CASSLLARETQYF
TRBV10-3	TRBJ2-7	once	NA	CAISESGRDYEQYF
TRBV3-1/TRBV3-2	TRBJ2-3	NA	TRBD2	CASSQNSGRAGTDTQYF
TRBV10-3	TRBJ1-2	NA	NA	CAISAPGTYYGYTF
TRBV5-1	TRBJ2-7	few	TRBD2	CASSLGLAGSYEQYF
TRBV30	TRBJ2-1	NA	TRBD2	CASEAGGPNEQFF
TRBV6-5	TRBJ2-2	NA	NA	CASSYSAGATGELFF
TRBV3-1/TRBV3-2	TRBJ1-1	NA	NA	CASSWTENTEAFF
TRBV6-6	TRBJ1-1	NA	TRBD1	CASSLMTGIMNTEAFF
TRBV6-2/TRBV6-3	TRBJ1-5	NA	NA	CASSYSSPGHNQPQHF
TRBV19	TRBJ1-5	NA	TRBD1	CASNRDRGMNQPQHF
TRBV5-1	TRBJ1-2	NA	TRBD1	CASSPTGVYGYTF